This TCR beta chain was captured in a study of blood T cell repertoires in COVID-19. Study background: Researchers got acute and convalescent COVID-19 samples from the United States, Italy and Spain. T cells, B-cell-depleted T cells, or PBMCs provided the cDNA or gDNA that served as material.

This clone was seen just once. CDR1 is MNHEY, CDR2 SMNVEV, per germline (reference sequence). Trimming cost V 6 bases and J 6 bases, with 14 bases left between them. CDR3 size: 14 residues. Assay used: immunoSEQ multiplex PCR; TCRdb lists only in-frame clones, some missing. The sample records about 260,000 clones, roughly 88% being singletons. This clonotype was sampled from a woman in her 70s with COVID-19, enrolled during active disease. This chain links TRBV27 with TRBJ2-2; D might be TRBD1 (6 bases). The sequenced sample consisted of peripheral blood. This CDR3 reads CASRLTGRAGELFF. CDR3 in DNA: TGTGCCAGCAGACTTACAGGGAGAGCCGGGGAGCTGTTTTTT.